The 18 T cell receptor beta chains below come from one sample, sequenced in a study of T-cell reconstitution after alpha-beta-depleted transplantation in children. Unique molecular identifiers tagged the TCRbeta library. One entry per CDR3 protein results from TCRdb running MiXCR on the PCR reads. There are hundreds of thousands of distinct CDR3 sequences in the sample; 15% to 20% occur only once, and about 41% lies in the top ten. The sequencing here drew on PBMCs, mostly from graft donor cells, taken 360 days after TCRalphabeta/CD19-depleted stem cell transplant. The receptors derive from a male patient aged 2 to 9 who had a stem cell transplant for acute lymphoblastic leukemia, so the T cells may come from the graft donor.

This clonotype has just a few counts. The V and J genes are TRBV12-3 or TRBV12-4 and TRBJ2-1; 9 nucleotides align to TRBD1. V lost 7 bases, J lost 6 bases, and 10 bases stayed unmatched. The CDR3 is 15 amino acids. CDR3 nucleotides: TGTGCCAGCAAAACCGGGACAGGGAGTGGCAATGAGCAGTTCTTC. Its translation is CASKTGTGSGNEQFF.

This clonotype was seen a few times. The gene calls are TRBV20-1 and TRBJ2-1; 8 nucleotides line up with TRBD2. The junction had 4 bases not matched to a gene; V was cut back by 1 base and J by 2 bases. The germline V gene has CDR1 DFQATT and CDR2 SNEGSKA (reference sequence). The CDR3 extends over 15 amino acids. CDR3 loop: CSARAGAGAYNEQFF. CDR3 sequence (DNA): TGCAGTGCTAGAGCGGGAGCGGGGGCCTACAATGAGCAGTTCTTC.

This clonotype has a handful of counts. The V call is TRBV29-1, the J call TRBJ1-2, with TRBD1 matching 9 bases. V dropped 6 bases and J dropped 4; count of bases not matched to a gene: 6. The CDR3 consists of 13 residues. Germline loops: CDR1 SQVTM, CDR2 ANQGSEA. The CDR3 reads CSVSDRGSYGYTF. DNA for the CDR3: TGCAGCGTCTCGGACAGGGGATCCTATGGCTACACCTTC.

The chain joins TRBV28 to TRBJ2-5; D might be TRBD2 (5 bases). The CDR3 contains 17 residues. V shed 3 bases and J shed 3 bases, with 20 bases lying between them. Germline V gene sequence: CDR1 MDHEN, CDR2 SYDVKM. This chain's CDR3 is CASSFFLSLALEETQYF. As DNA, the CDR3 is TGTGCCAGCAGTTTCTTTCTTTCGCTAGCCTTAGAAGAGACCCAGTACTTC.

This chain joins TRBV5-5 and TRBJ2-1, with a tentative D call TRBD2 (6 bases). The CDR3 has 13 residues. Germline CDR1 and CDR2: SGHKS and YYEKEE (reference sequence). V gave up 4 bases and J gave up 10 bases, with 15 bases separating them. The CDR3 coding sequence is TGTGCCAGCAGCATTCGGAGGGTGAGGGAGCAGTTCTTC. Its protein is CASSIRRVREQFF. Looking up the rest from reference TRBV5-5 and TRBJ2-1 gives the full variable domain: DAGVTQSPTHLIKTRGQQVTLRCSPISGHKSVSWYQQVLGQGPQFIFQYYEKEERGRGNFPDRFSARQFPNYSSELNVNALLLGDSALYLCASSIRRVREQFFGPGTRLTVL.

Regarding this clonotype: Given the absence of the conserved phenylalanine or tryptophan at the CDR3 end, a read error is likely. V usage is TRBV28 and J usage is TRBJ1-5, with D perhaps matching TRBD1 (5 bases). CDR1 is MDHEN and CDR2 is SYDVKM in the germline V gene. Trimming took 6 bases from V and 5 from J, leaving 11 bases between them. The CDR3 totals 13 residues. In DNA, the CDR3 is TGTGCCAGCAGGAGACAGCCCTATCAGCCCCAGCATTAT. Translating gives CASRRQPYQPQHY.

The chain is built from TRBV2 and TRBJ2-3; 7 bases align to TRBD1. CDR1 SNHLY and CDR2 FYNNEI come from the germline V gene. CDR3 length: 16 amino acids. Germline trimming cut 6 bases from V and 2 bases from J; bases unmatched to any gene: 11. The CDR3 reads CASRLSDRDVTDTQYF. The CDR3 nucleotides are TGTGCCAGCAGGCTGTCTGACAGGGACGTCACAGATACGCAGTATTTT.

In its sample, this clonotype was seen many times. V usage is TRBV29-1 and J usage is TRBJ2-3, with TRBD1 matching over 9 bases. Trimming took 5 bases from V and 2 from J; bases not matched to a gene: 11. Germline CDR1 SQVTM, CDR2 ANQGSEA. The CDR3 is made up of 16 amino acids. The CDR3 sequence is CSVLITGTGYTDTQYF. The CDR3 nucleotides read TGCAGCGTTTTAATTACCGGGACAGGGTACACAGATACGCAGTATTTT.

The CDR3 spells CASSFSGVSQETQYF. CDR3 nucleotide sequence: TGCGCCAGCAGCTTTTCAGGGGTGTCCCAAGAGACCCAGTACTTC. The chain couples TRBV5-1 to TRBJ2-5; TRBD1 is a possible D gene (6 bases). There are 15 residues in the CDR3. V lost 2 bases to trimming and J lost 1 base, with 12 bases between them. Germline lookup yields CDR1 SGHRS and CDR2 YFSETQ.

This clonotype showed up many times. The chain combines TRBV18 with TRBJ2-1; D gene ambiguous. Germline values: CDR1 KGHSH, CDR2 LQKENI. Trimming cost V 1 base and J 6 bases, with 4 bases left between them. The CDR3 runs 12 residues. The CDR3 sequence: CASSPLGNEQFF. CDR3 in DNA: TGTGCCAGCTCACCACTCGGCAATGAGCAGTTCTTC.

The CDR3 is CASSHDTEPQHF. DNA of the CDR3: TGTGCCAGCAGCCATGATACTGAGCCCCAGCATTTT. The chain employs TRBV4-2 and TRBJ1-5, with D unresolved. The CDR3 has 12 amino acids. The germline V and J ends were trimmed by 3 bases and 8 bases, with 8 bases remaining between them. Germline V gene data show CDR1 as LGHNA and CDR2 as YNFKEQ.

A note on this clonotype: A much bigger clone sits one base away, suggesting this may be a read error. The chain recombines TRBV5-1 with TRBJ2-3; D unclear. The CDR3 runs 11 residues. Germline-derived CDR1 and CDR2 are SGHRS and YFSETQ. Trimming stripped 6 bases from V and 2 bases from J, with 4 bases between. CDR3 in amino acids: CASKNTDTQYF. The CDR3 region has the DNA TGCGCCAGCAAGAACACAGATACGCAGTATTTT.

This clonotype was detected ten times or more. The chain carries TRBV7-8 and TRBJ2-5; D remains unclear. Germline lookup yields CDR1 SGHVS and CDR2 FQNEAQ. The germline V and J ends were trimmed by 2 bases and 2 bases, with 3 bases remaining between them. The CDR3 is 12 residues long. In nucleotides, the CDR3 is TGTGCCAGCAGCTTAAGACAAGAGACCCAGTACTTC. This encodes CASSLRQETQYF.

V and J are TRBV5-1 and TRBJ2-5; 12 positions match TRBD2. In germline, CDR1 is SGHRS, CDR2 YFSETQ. The CDR3 totals 19 residues. V was clipped by 0 bases and J by 1 base; unmatched bases: 10. CDR3 in amino acids: CASSLARLAGVHPQETQYF. The CDR3 nucleotides read TGCGCCAGCAGCTTGGCTCGACTAGCGGGAGTGCACCCCCAAGAGACCCAGTACTTC. The full variable domain, rest sourced from reference TRBV5-1 and TRBJ2-5, is KAGVTQTPRYLIKTRGQQVTLSCSPISGHRSVSWYQQTPGQGLQFLFEYFSETQRNKGNFPGRFSGRQFSNSRSEMNVSTLELGDSALYLCASSLARLAGVHPQETQYFGPGTRLLVL.

The chain recombines TRBV5-1 with TRBJ1-1; possible D gene TRBD1, 5 bases. CDR3 size: 14 residues. V was shortened by 7 bases and J by 1 base, with 14 bases between the two germline ends. Germline assignment: CDR1 SGHRS and CDR2 YFSETQ. CDR3 in DNA: TGCGCCAGCTTTGGGGGGGTAGAGAACACTGAAGCTTTCTTT. This sequence encodes CASFGGVENTEAFF.

This clonotype came up a few times. The chain recombines TRBV12-3 or TRBV12-4 with TRBJ2-1; D perhaps matches TRBD1 (6 bases). The CDR3 sequence is 14 residues long. Deletions cut 2 bases from V and 12 bases from J, with 17 bases between. The CDR3 coding sequence is TGTGCCAGCAGTTTATCAGTGGTTAGGGGGATGCAGTTCTTC. Translating it yields CASSLSVVRGMQFF.

In its sample, this clonotype was seen many times. V gene TRBV28 combines with J gene TRBJ2-4; 9 bases align to TRBD2. CDR3 length equals 15 residues. V shed 5 bases and J 3 bases; nucleotides not matched to a gene: 5. CDR1 MDHEN and CDR2 SYDVKM come from the germline V gene. The CDR3 protein is CASSPASGIKNIQYF. CDR3 DNA: TGTGCCAGCAGTCCTGCTAGCGGGATCAAAAACATTCAGTACTTC.

This clonotype has just a few counts. The chain carries TRBV4-1 and TRBJ2-5; D perhaps matches TRBD1 (6 bases). Trimming pared 3 bases from V and 5 bases from J, leaving 10 bases between. Germline V gives CDR1 MGHRA, CDR2 YSYEKL. CDR3 size: 13 residues. CDR3 region: CASSQGTKETQYF. CDR3 coding DNA: TGCGCCAGCAGCCAGGGGACAAAGGAGACCCAGTACTTC.